The clone carrying this T cell receptor (beta chain) has only a few counts. The antigen is not known. The data belong to a study of T-cell reconstitution after alpha-beta-depleted transplantation in children. Study-wide points: Surviving recipient T cells and intrathymic progenitors accounted for some patients' high TCRbeta diversity at day 60. By about two months after transplant, alpha-beta T cells reportedly arose from several hundred graft clones that had expanded. T-cell counts and diversity at one year following transplant were attributed mainly to newly produced T cells.

The CDR3 contains 17 residues. Germline V gene lookup returns CDR1 LGHNA and CDR2 YSLEER. V lost 0 bases to trimming and J lost 0 bases, with 15 bases between them. Library preparation (for TCRbeta) was performed with unique molecular identifiers. TCRdb re-called the PCR reads with MiXCR, one entry per CDR3 protein. In the table there are some 140,000 distinct CDR3 sequences, approximately 8.7% of which are singletons. This clonotype originated in a girl under three years old who had a stem cell transplant for combined immunodeficiency, so the T cells may come from the graft donor. The genes are TRBV4-3 and TRBJ2-7; D might be TRBD1 (6 bases). The sample in question was PBMCs, mostly from graft donor cells, obtained 180 days after TCRalphabeta/CD19-depleted stem cell transplant. The CDR3 sequence: CASSQDAPGATSYEQYF. CDR3 nucleotide sequence: TGCGCCAGCAGCCAAGACGCCCCAGGGGCCACCTCCTACGAGCAGTACTTC.